Below, 2 T cell receptor beta chains from the same sample are listed, as sequenced in a study of cytomegalovirus exposure and HLA in healthy donors. PCR employed 60 Vbeta and 13 Jbeta primers. The protocol was immunoSEQ multiplex PCR, while the TCRdb copy is restricted to in-frame clones and leaves out a portion. The sample lists roughly 80,000 clones; less than 85% were seen once. Input material: PBMCs. The receptors stem from a woman in her forties or fifties in good health and CMV-seronegative.

This clone was seen only once. The chain combines TRBV6-1 with TRBJ2-1, with 10 bases aligning to TRBD1. The germline gives CDR1 MNHNS, CDR2 SASEGT. V shed 6 bases and J 1 base; nucleotides not matched to a gene: 3. The CDR3 length is 15 residues. CDR3 in DNA: TGTGCCAGCAGGGGACAGGGGACGTCCTACAATGAGCAGTTCTTC. Amino acid sequence: CASRGQGTSYNEQFF.

The J gene is TRBJ1-5, the V gene TRBV6-6, with D possibly TRBD1 on 5 matching bases. This CDR3 is 15 amino acids long. Germline V gene lookup returns CDR1 MNHNY and CDR2 SVGAGI (reference sequence). Trimming took 5 bases from V and 3 from J, leaving 14 bases between them. CDR3 amino acids: CASSHQRGTNQPQHF. The CDR3 region has the DNA TGTGCCAGCAGTCACCAAAGGGGCACCAATCAGCCCCAGCATTTT.